This T cell receptor (beta chain) was obtained from a study of blood T cell repertoires in COVID-19 (dated by TCRdb to about 2020). Regarding the complete study: Samples covering the acute and convalescent phases of COVID-19 were provided by collaborators in the United States, Italy and Spain. The prospective study material was composed of cDNA or gDNA derived from T cells, B-cell-depleted T cells, or PBMCs. A de-identified subject ID, COVID-19 status, age in years and sex were almost always included in the sample metadata. Where HLA class I and class II types were available, the types were taken from metadata supplied by the sample provider, not from assay-based typing. The samples were drawn from the first 160 participants of the ongoing ImmuneRACE study and from over 950 subjects provided by 6 global collaborators. A freely available public database, intended as a resource for researchers studying the immune response to SARS-CoV-2, is where the repertoires were released. Subjects who had been exposed to COVID-19, were actively infected with it, or had recovered from it provided the deeply sampled blood TCRbeta repertoires that made up the dataset.

The germline V gene gives CDR1 as SGDLS and CDR2 as YYNGEE. Compared with germline, V lacks 0 bases and J lacks 8 bases; bases without a gene match: 6. CDR3 length: 16 amino acids, cysteine to phenylalanine. Kept here is only the CDR3 DNA, which spans 48 bases and is read in frame from base 1. Collaborating institutions collected whole blood in K2EDTA tubes following their own protocols. For TCRbeta analysis, collaborator samples were shipped as frozen whole blood, as isolated PBMCs, or as DNA extracted from either sample type. Study-wide conclusions, independent of this receptor: The amount of clinical and demographic metadata varied by source and participant and was provided uncurated.

Turning to this clone: Which antigen it targets is not known. Base qualities are not at hand, and no much larger clone is one base apart.

The immunoSEQ Assay, a bias-controlled multiplex PCR, was used to amplify TCRbeta CDR3 regions from genomic DNA. The paper's processing steps were these. Within the assay, amplification of reference gene primers was used to estimate how many nucleated cells each sample contained. To quantify the absolute abundance of each unique TCRbeta CDR3 rearrangement, sequence reads were collapsed and filtered. Productive Simpson clonality was computed per sample as the square root of Simpson's diversity index over productive rearrangements. TCRdb stores this immuneACCESS table with in-frame sequences only. Part of the clones is absent; in the studies checked, under half of the shortfall reflects unresolved V genes, and no reason is known for the rest. For V, J and clone size, that table is used; D and trimming come from the DNA. The sample table records some 150,000 clones; 87% of these occur just once. The leading ten clones occupy around 3.5% of the sample.

The TCR sequence derives from a man between 18 and 29 years old with active or convalescent COVID-19. The sample taken for sequencing was peripheral blood. This sequence uses TRBV9 and TRBJ2-1; 12 bases in the junction line up with TRBD2. The CDR3 region: CASSVGTSGILDEQFF. The DNA is as follows: TGTGCCAGCAGCGTAGGGACTAGCGGGATCTTGGATGAGCAGTTCTTC.